Following are 25 T cell receptor beta chains from one sample sequenced in a study of shared clonotypes between healthy human individuals. This table comes from immunoSEQ multiplex PCR, and its TCRdb copy is limited to in-frame clones, with some not included. The profile shows some 1.5 million clones, more than 95% of them singletons. Sequences were obtained from naive CD4+ T cells sorted from blood. As for subset: CD45RA+ positively selected. The receptors come from a man aged 25 to 40 in good health.

V usage is TRBV7-6 and J usage is TRBJ1-4, with TRBD1 as a possible D gene (6 bases). Trimming stripped 6 bases from V and 0 bases from J, with 14 bases between. The CDR3 runs 16 residues. Germline-derived CDR1 and CDR2 are SGHVS and FNYEAQ. CDR3 sequence reads: CASRSTGRATNEKLFF. In nucleotides, the CDR3 is TGTGCCAGCAGATCTACAGGGCGTGCAACTAATGAAAAACTGTTTTTT.

J is TRBJ2-1 and V is TRBV10-3, with 14 nucleotides matching TRBD2. The V gene end was trimmed by 0 bases and the J gene end by 7 bases; junction bases not matched to a gene: 8. CDR3 size: 18 residues. Germline V lookup: CDR1 ENHRY, CDR2 SYGVKD. The DNA for the CDR3 is TGTGCCATCAGTGAGTCGCGGGGGACTAGCGGGAGCGTGAATGAGCAGTTCTTC. Encoded protein: CAISESRGTSGSVNEQFF.

The chain carries TRBV7-9 and TRBJ2-1; tentative D call: TRBD2 (5 bases). Germline CDR1 SEHNR, CDR2 FQNEAQ (reference sequence). The length of the CDR3 is 15 residues. Deletions cut 4 bases from V and 7 bases from J, with 17 bases between. CDR3 DNA: TGTGCCAGCAGCTCCCCGACCGGGGTCGTGAATGAGCAGTTCTTC. This translates into CASSSPTGVVNEQFF.

This chain joins TRBV5-1 and TRBJ2-3; D remains ambiguous. Trimming removed 0 bases at V and 2 bases at J, with 7 bases between. The CDR3 consists of 14 residues. CDR1 is SGHRS and CDR2 is YFSETQ in the germline V gene. The CDR3 sequence: CASSLVGFTDTQYF. The CDR3, as DNA: TGCGCCAGCAGCTTGGTGGGGTTCACAGATACGCAGTATTTT.

This chain uses TRBV20-1 with TRBJ2-5; D call uncertain. Between the trimmed V and J ends, which lost 6 bases and 2 bases, there was a span of 7 bases. CDR3 length equals 11 residues. The germline gives CDR1 DFQATT, CDR2 SNEGSKA (reference sequence). The CDR3 DNA reads TGCAGTGCCAACCGACAAGAGACCCAGTACTTC. Its translation: CSANRQETQYF.

V and J are TRBV9 and TRBJ2-7; 11 bases agree with TRBD2. J lost 0 bases, V lost 2 bases, and 1 base had no gene match. The CDR3 length is 15 residues. CDR1 and CDR2 (germline): SGDLS, YYNGEE. CDR3 amino acids: CASSVTSGISYEQYF. The CDR3 bases are TGTGCCAGCAGCGTGACTAGCGGGATCTCCTACGAGCAGTACTTC.

The chain couples TRBV2 to TRBJ2-1; D gene uncertain. The CDR3 extends over 15 amino acids. Trimming cost V 2 bases and J 0 bases, with 8 bases left between them. Germline V gene sequence: CDR1 SNHLY, CDR2 FYNNEI. The CDR3 protein is CASSEMPVSYNEQFF. Here the CDR3 DNA reads TGTGCCAGCAGTGAAATGCCGGTCTCCTACAATGAGCAGTTCTTC.

The V call is TRBV6-5, the J call TRBJ2-7; no definite D call. The V end lost 2 bases, the J end lost 2 bases, and 10 bases lay between the germline ends. Germline V gene lookup returns CDR1 MNHEY and CDR2 SVGAGI. The CDR3 is 14 residues long. CDR3 sequence reads: CASSYEPTTYEQYF. CDR3 sequence (DNA): TGTGCCAGCAGTTACGAACCAACGACCTACGAGCAGTACTTC.

V gene TRBV5-1 combines with J gene TRBJ2-1; 9 bases line up with TRBD2. Germline V gene sequence: CDR1 SGHRS, CDR2 YFSETQ. V dropped 5 bases and J dropped 9; count of bases not matched to a gene: 12. CDR3 length: 15 residues. This CDR3 is CASSIAGATPGEQFF. CDR3 DNA: TGCGCCAGCAGTATAGCGGGAGCGACTCCAGGTGAGCAGTTCTTC.

This sequence joins TRBV6-1 and TRBJ1-1; D remains unclear. Between the trimmed V and J ends, which lost 7 bases and 1 base, there was a span of 10 bases. Germline values: CDR1 MNHNS, CDR2 SASEGT. CDR3 length: 13 amino acids. DNA of the CDR3: TGTGCCAGCACCGAGGGCGGGAACACTGAAGCTTTCTTT. Translation gives CASTEGGNTEAFF.

V is TRBV5-6 and J is TRBJ2-7; no reliable D call. The CDR3 has 12 residues. Trimming stripped 2 bases from V and 6 bases from J, with 9 bases between. Germline lookup yields CDR1 SGHDT and CDR2 YYEEEE. The CDR3 protein is CASSFYRGEQYF. In nucleotides, the CDR3 is TGTGCCAGCAGCTTTTATCGCGGCGAGCAGTACTTC.

This chain uses TRBV9 with TRBJ2-1; 12 bases line up with TRBD2. The V and J ends lost 0 bases and 2 bases, in that order; junction bases with no gene match: 3. In germline, CDR1 is SGDLS, CDR2 YYNGEE. The CDR3 is made up of 17 amino acids. The CDR3 DNA sequence: TGTGCCAGCAGCGTAGGTCCTAGCGGGAGGGCCTACAATGAGCAGTTCTTC. Its protein is CASSVGPSGRAYNEQFF. The variable domain in full, with the rest retrieved from reference TRBV9 and TRBJ2-1, is DSGVTQTPKHLITATGQRVTLRCSPRSGDLSVYWYQQSLDQGLQFLIQYYNGEERAKGNILERFSAQQFPDLHSELNLSSLELGDSALYFCASSVGPSGRAYNEQFFGPGTRLTVL.

To note about this clone: Compared with germline, one end of the junction differs, possibly owing to a read error. V usage is TRBV11-3 and J usage is TRBJ1-2; no reliable D call. The germline V gene has CDR1 SGHNT and CDR2 YENEEA. The CDR3 runs to 13 residues. CDR3 in amino acids: CASSLDEGATLIF. The CDR3 bases are TGTGCCAGCAGCTTAGATGAGGGCGCCACCCTTATCTTC.

To note about this clone: This CDR3 is also generated by other DNA sequences in the sample. This sequence joins TRBV27 and TRBJ2-3, with TRBD1 as a possible D gene (6 bases). This CDR3 has 15 residues. Trimming left V 5 bases short and J 0 bases short, with 12 bases between. From germline, CDR1 is MNHEY and CDR2 SMNVEV (reference sequence). CDR3 nucleotide sequence: TGTGCCAGCAGTATAAGGACAGTTAGCACAGATACGCAGTATTTT. Translated: CASSIRTVSTDTQYF.

This sequence joins TRBV28 and TRBJ2-5, with D possibly TRBD2 on 5 matching bases. The CDR3 length is 14 residues. The germline gives CDR1 MDHEN, CDR2 SYDVKM. V gave up 5 bases and J gave up 4 bases, with 14 bases separating them. CDR3 coding DNA: TGTGCCAGCAGTCCTACTAGGTCAGCAGAGACCCAGTACTTC. Protein sequence: CASSPTRSAETQYF.

As for this clone: The sample has other DNA sequences that encode this CDR3 too. V and J are TRBV28 and TRBJ1-2; D ambiguous. The V gene's germline CDR1 is MDHEN and CDR2 SYDVKM. The CDR3 length is 11 residues. V was cut by 6 bases and J by 2 bases, with 4 bases left in between. The CDR3, as DNA: TGTGCCAGCAGAACAAACTATGGCTACACCTTC. Its protein product is CASRTNYGYTF.

A word on this clone: Other DNA sequences of this sample code for an identical CDR3. The rearrangement links TRBV28 to TRBJ1-4; D remains ambiguous. The CDR3 is made up of 13 amino acids. Germline CDR1 reads MDHEN; CDR2 reads SYDVKM. The V end was cut by 4 bases, the J end by 8 bases, with 11 bases between. This chain's CDR3 is CASSSPSGEKLFF. For the CDR3, the DNA is TGTGCCAGCAGTTCCCCCTCGGGGGAAAAACTGTTTTTT.

This rearrangement joins TRBV6-4 to TRBJ1-1; D not certain. The V gene's germline CDR1 is MRHNA and CDR2 SNTAGT. CDR3 length equals 14 residues. V dropped 5 bases and J dropped 0 bases, with 10 bases sitting between them. The CDR3: CASSLDGLNTEAFF. In DNA form, the CDR3 reads TGTGCCAGCAGTCTAGACGGGTTGAACACTGAAGCTTTCTTT.

This clone was detected once. The chain links TRBV7-2 to TRBJ2-2, with D possibly being TRBD2 (6 bases). The CDR3 runs 15 residues. Trimming cost V 6 bases and J 6 bases, with 17 bases left between them. Looked up from germline, CDR1 is SGHTA and CDR2 is FQGNSA. Here the CDR3 reads CASSSGTVSAGELFF. CDR3 nucleotides: TGTGCCAGCAGTTCCGGGACTGTATCTGCCGGGGAGCTGTTTTTT.

J is TRBJ1-1 and V is TRBV2; D is ambiguous. Trimming removed 1 base from V and 5 bases from J, with 5 bases in between. The length of the CDR3 is 12 residues. The V gene's germline CDR1 is SNHLY and CDR2 FYNNEI. Written as DNA, the CDR3 is TGTGCCAGCAGTGAAGAAGGGACTGAAGCTTTCTTT. Its translation: CASSEEGTEAFF.

This sequence joins TRBV7-3 and TRBJ2-3, with 8 positions matching TRBD1. CDR1 is SGHTA, CDR2 FQGTGA, per germline. The CDR3 is 13 residues long. With 4 bases clipped from V and 4 bases from J, the junction kept 1 base outside the gene matches. The CDR3 DNA reads as TGTGCCAGCAGCTCAGGGGGCCCAGATACGCAGTATTTT. This sequence encodes CASSSGGPDTQYF.

The J gene is TRBJ2-5, the V gene TRBV5-1; D ambiguous. With 4 bases removed from V and 5 bases from J, the gap between germline ends came to 6 bases. This CDR3 is built from 11 residues. Germline V gene data show CDR1 as SGHRS and CDR2 as YFSETQ. Here the CDR3 DNA reads TGCGCCAGCAGCAGCTACGAGACCCAGTACTTC. Protein sequence: CASSSYETQYF.

This chain uses TRBV11-2 with TRBJ2-3, with D maybe TRBD1 (6 bases). Trimming removed 6 bases at V and 5 bases at J, with 18 bases between. The CDR3 runs to 15 residues. Germline values: CDR1 SGHAT, CDR2 FQNNGV. The CDR3 nucleotides are TGTGCCAGCAGGCGTCTGGGGGCGAGAGGAGATACGCAGTATTTT. It yields the protein CASRRLGARGDTQYF.

The V call is TRBV19, the J call TRBJ1-4; the D gene is possibly TRBD1 (5 bases). Germline V gene lookup returns CDR1 LNHDA and CDR2 SQIVND (reference sequence). This CDR3 comprises 15 residues. V was clipped by 3 bases and J by 5 bases, with 13 bases between them. The CDR3 spells CASSIARGANEKLFF. In DNA, the CDR3 is TGTGCCAGTAGTATCGCCCGGGGCGCCAATGAAAAACTGTTTTTT.

With respect to this clone: Other DNA sequences from this sample encode an identical CDR3 as well. The chain couples TRBV10-3 to TRBJ1-5; D might be TRBD1 (5 bases). The CDR3 consists of 14 residues. With 3 bases removed from V and 3 bases from J, the gap between germline ends came to 9 bases. Looked up from germline, CDR1 is ENHRY and CDR2 is SYGVKD. CDR3 bases: TGTGCCATCAGTGAAACAGGTTCCAATCAGCCCCAGCATTTT. Protein product: CAISETGSNQPQHF.